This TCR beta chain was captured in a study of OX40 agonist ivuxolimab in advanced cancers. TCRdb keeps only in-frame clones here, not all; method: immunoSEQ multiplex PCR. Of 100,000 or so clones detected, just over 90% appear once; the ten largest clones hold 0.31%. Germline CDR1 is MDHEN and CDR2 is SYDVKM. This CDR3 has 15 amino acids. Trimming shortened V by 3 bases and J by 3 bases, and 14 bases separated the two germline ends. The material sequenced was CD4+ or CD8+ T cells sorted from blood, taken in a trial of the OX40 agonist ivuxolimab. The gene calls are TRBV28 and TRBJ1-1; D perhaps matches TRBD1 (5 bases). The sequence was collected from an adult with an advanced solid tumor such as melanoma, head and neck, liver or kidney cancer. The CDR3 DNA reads TGTGCCAGCAGTTTTGGTGGGGTGGGGGACACTGAAGCTTTCTTT. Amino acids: CASSFGGVGDTEAFF.